This passage covers 15 T cell receptor beta chains from one sample sequenced in a study of a mutant IDH1 vaccine in newly diagnosed glioma. The antigens for these receptors are not known. The time point: week 11, during vaccination. The content of each vaccine dose was 300 ug of mutant IDH1 20-mer peptide, and topical imiquimod accompanied it. Sequencing used immunoSEQ multiplex PCR; TCRdb keeps in-frame clones, though not all of them. The data show 40,000 or so clones, roughly 84% seen once. The material sequenced was PBMCs, taken from a glioma patient whose treatment included an IDH1 peptide vaccine. The receptors derive from a man between 40 and 49 years old with glioma.

The chain uses TRBV7-6 and TRBJ1-1; TRBD1 agrees at 8 bases. V shed 0 bases and J 5 bases; nucleotides not matched to a gene: 11. The germline V gene has CDR1 SGHVS and CDR2 FNYEAQ. This CDR3 comprises 17 residues. CDR3 residues: CASSLAPGQGMGTEAFF. Here the CDR3 DNA reads TGTGCCAGCAGCTTAGCACCAGGACAGGGAATGGGAACTGAAGCTTTCTTT.

V gene TRBV27 combines with J gene TRBJ2-7, with 8 bases that match TRBD2. Germline V gene lookup returns CDR1 MNHEY and CDR2 SMNVEV (reference sequence). V was pared by 6 bases and J by 0 bases, with 4 bases of the junction left unmatched. CDR3 length: 14 residues. CDR3 residues: CASSRLASSYEQYF. The CDR3 DNA is TGTGCCAGCAGCCGACTAGCGAGCTCCTACGAGCAGTACTTC.

The V call is TRBV25-1, the J call TRBJ2-3, with D possibly matching TRBD2 (6 bases). This CDR3 region has 15 residues. CDR1 is MGHDK, CDR2 SYGVNS, per germline. The V and J ends lost 2 bases and 1 base respectively, with 10 bases between them. Here the CDR3 reads CASSEPGRGTDTQYF. As DNA, the CDR3 is TGTGCCAGCAGTGAACCCGGGAGAGGCACAGATACGCAGTATTTT.

The chain combines TRBV11-2 with TRBJ1-1; D unresolved. CDR1 and CDR2 from the germline V gene are SGHAT and FQNNGV. The CDR3 consists of 14 residues. Trimming removed 3 bases at V and 4 bases at J, with 12 bases between. CDR3 in amino acids: CASSFVPGSTEAFF. The CDR3 DNA is TGTGCCAGCAGCTTTGTCCCAGGTAGCACTGAAGCTTTCTTT.

The rearrangement links TRBV15 to TRBJ1-6; TRBD1 agrees at 7 bases. CDR1 is LNHNV and CDR2 is YYDKDF in the germline V gene (reference sequence). The CDR3 runs to 12 residues. After removal of 8 bases from V and 12 bases from J, the junction contained 7 bases not matched to a gene. CDR3 coding DNA: TGTGCCACCGGCGGGACAGTCGGACCCCTCCACTTT. Translated, it gives CATGGTVGPLHF.

This chain connects TRBV2 to TRBJ2-2, with 7 bases that match TRBD1. Germline CDR1 SNHLY, CDR2 FYNNEI. Losses at the gene ends were 6 bases for V and 5 bases for J; bases not matched to a gene: 6. This CDR3 is 14 amino acids long. The CDR3 DNA follows: TGTGCCAGCAGCTCAGGGGGTCTGACCGGGGAGCTGTTTTTT. Residues: CASSSGGLTGELFF.

This clone was seen a few times. The J gene is TRBJ2-7, the V gene TRBV15; D is uncertain. The CDR3 totals 13 residues. The ends were cut back, 0 bases at V and 3 bases at J, with 6 bases in the middle. Germline lookup yields CDR1 LNHNV and CDR2 YYDKDF (reference sequence). The CDR3 spells CATSRDYGYEQYF. DNA for the CDR3: TGTGCCACCAGCAGAGATTATGGCTACGAGCAGTACTTC.

The chain employs TRBV27 and TRBJ2-7, with a weak D call TRBD2 (7 bases). This CDR3 has 11 residues. V was clipped by 11 bases and J by 5 bases, with 13 bases between them. Germline-derived CDR1 and CDR2 are MNHEY and SMNVEV (reference sequence). CDR3 residues: CAAWGGDEQYF. CDR3 nucleotide sequence: TGTGCCGCTTGGGGGGGCGACGAGCAGTACTTC.

CDR3 protein: CASRRGPLEQYF. The CDR3 coding sequence is TGTGCCAGCAGGAGGGGGCCTCTCGAGCAGTACTTC. The chain carries TRBV25-1 and TRBJ2-7; 7 nucleotides line up with TRBD1. The CDR3 extends over 12 amino acids. The ends lost 6 bases at V and 6 bases at J; junction bases unmatched: 5. Germline V gene lookup returns CDR1 MGHDK and CDR2 SYGVNS.

V usage is TRBV7-9 and J usage is TRBJ1-1, with D possibly matching TRBD1 (5 bases). This CDR3 spans 16 amino acids. From germline, CDR1 is SEHNR and CDR2 FQNEAQ (reference sequence). The V gene lost 1 base and the J gene lost 7 bases, with 19 bases spanning the gap. The DNA of the CDR3 is TGTGCCAGCAGCTTAGGCGTTTGGGGGGGTTCGGATGAAGCTTTCTTT. Amino acid sequence: CASSLGVWGGSDEAFF.

This clone was picked up a small number of times. The chain links TRBV1 to TRBJ2-7; the D call in the table, TRBD2, was not verified against the DNA. TRBV1 is an annotated pseudogene. The CDR3 is 18 amino acids. The CDR3 sequence: CTSSQTPGGVPYSYEQYF. CDR3 DNA: TGCACCAGCAGCCAAACCCCAGGAGGCGTCCCATACTCCTACGAGCAGTACTTC.

J is TRBJ2-6 and V is TRBV19; D gene ambiguous. From germline, CDR1 is LNHDA and CDR2 SQIVND (reference sequence). V gave up 10 bases and J gave up 4 bases, with 8 bases separating them. The CDR3 totals 12 residues. CDR3 DNA sequence: TGTGCCACCTCCCCGGGGGCCAACGTCCTGACTTTC. It yields the protein CATSPGANVLTF.

This chain connects TRBV4-1 to TRBJ2-5, with a possible D match to TRBD1 (6 bases). The CDR3 extends over 15 amino acids. CDR1 is MGHRA, CDR2 YSYEKL, per germline. V was cut by 4 bases and J by 5 bases, with 17 bases left in between. CDR3 nucleotide sequence: TGCGCCAGCAGCCTTCACCCAGACAGGATTGAGACCCAGTACTTC. Encoded protein: CASSLHPDRIETQYF.

This chain joins TRBV7-9 and TRBJ2-7, with D hard to call. This CDR3 is 11 amino acids long. Deletions cut 9 bases from V and 3 bases from J, with 9 bases between. Germline V lookup: CDR1 SEHNR, CDR2 FQNEAQ (reference sequence). CDR3 coding DNA: TGTGCCAGTCTCCCGATCTACGAGCAGTACTTC. Encoded protein: CASLPIYEQYF.

The rearrangement links TRBV7-9 to TRBJ1-1; D is uncertain. V lost 4 bases and J 8 bases, leaving 8 bases between the germline ends. CDR1 is SEHNR, CDR2 FQNEAQ, per germline (reference sequence). CDR3 length: 11 residues. DNA of the CDR3: TGTGCCAGCAGCTACATTGCGGAAGCTTTCTTT. Protein sequence: CASSYIAEAFF.